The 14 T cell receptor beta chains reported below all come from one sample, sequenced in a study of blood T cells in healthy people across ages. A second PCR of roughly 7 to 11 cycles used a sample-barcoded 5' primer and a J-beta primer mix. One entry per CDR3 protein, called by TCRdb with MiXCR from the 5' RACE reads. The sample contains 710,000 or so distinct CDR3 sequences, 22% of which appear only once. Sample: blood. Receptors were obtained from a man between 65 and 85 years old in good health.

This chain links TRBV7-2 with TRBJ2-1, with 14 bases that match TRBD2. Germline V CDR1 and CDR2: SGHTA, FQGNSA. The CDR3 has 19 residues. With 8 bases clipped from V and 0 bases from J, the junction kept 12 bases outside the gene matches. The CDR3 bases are TGTGCCAGCTTACGACTAGCGGGAGGGCCGCGGGTCTCCTACAATGAGCAGTTCTTC. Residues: CASLRLAGGPRVSYNEQFF.

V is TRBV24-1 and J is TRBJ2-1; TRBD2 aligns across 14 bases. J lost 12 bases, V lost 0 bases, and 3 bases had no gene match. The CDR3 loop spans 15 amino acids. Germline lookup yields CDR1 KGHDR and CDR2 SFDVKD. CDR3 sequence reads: CATSDLGLAGGGQFF. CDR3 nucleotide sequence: TGTGCCACCAGTGATTTGGGACTAGCGGGAGGTGGGCAGTTCTTC.

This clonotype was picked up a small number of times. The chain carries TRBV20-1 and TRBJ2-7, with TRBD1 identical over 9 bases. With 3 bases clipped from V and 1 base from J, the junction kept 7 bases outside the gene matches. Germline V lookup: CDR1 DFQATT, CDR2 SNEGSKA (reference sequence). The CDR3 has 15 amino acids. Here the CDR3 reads CSARARDRASYEQYF. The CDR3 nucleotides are TGCAGTGCTAGGGCCCGGGACAGGGCTTCCTACGAGCAGTACTTC.

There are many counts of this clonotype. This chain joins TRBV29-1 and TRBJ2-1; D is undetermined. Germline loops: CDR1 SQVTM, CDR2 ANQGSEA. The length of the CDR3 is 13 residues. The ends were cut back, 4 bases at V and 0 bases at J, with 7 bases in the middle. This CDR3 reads CSVASGSYNEQFF. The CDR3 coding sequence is TGCAGCGTTGCGTCCGGCTCCTACAATGAGCAGTTCTTC.

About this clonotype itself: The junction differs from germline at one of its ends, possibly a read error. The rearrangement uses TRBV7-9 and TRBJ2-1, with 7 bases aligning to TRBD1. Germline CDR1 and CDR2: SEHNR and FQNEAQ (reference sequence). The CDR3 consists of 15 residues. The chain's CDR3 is CASSLSGQVDIERFF. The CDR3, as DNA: TGTGCCAGCAGCTTAAGTGGACAGGTCGATATTGAGCGGTTCTTC.

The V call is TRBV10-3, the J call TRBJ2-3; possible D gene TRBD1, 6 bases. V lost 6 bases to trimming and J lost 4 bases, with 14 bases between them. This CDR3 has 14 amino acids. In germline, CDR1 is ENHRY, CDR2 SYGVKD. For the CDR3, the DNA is TGTGCCATCAGCCCGCAGGGGCCCTCAGATACGCAGTATTTT. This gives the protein CAISPQGPSDTQYF.

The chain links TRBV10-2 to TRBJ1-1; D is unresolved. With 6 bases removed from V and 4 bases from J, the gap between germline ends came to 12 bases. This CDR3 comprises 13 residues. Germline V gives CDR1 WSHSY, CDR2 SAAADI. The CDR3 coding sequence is TGCGCCAGCAGGAGGGTGCAAATCACTGAAGCTTTCTTT. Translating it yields CASRRVQITEAFF.

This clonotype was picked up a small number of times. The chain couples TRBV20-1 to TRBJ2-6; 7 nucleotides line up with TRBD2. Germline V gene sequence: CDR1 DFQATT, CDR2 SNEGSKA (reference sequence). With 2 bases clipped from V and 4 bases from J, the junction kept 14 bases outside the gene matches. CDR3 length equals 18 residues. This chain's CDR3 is CSARIQGGNFSGANVLTF. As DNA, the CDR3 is TGCAGTGCTAGAATCCAGGGAGGGAACTTTTCAGGGGCCAACGTCCTGACTTTC.

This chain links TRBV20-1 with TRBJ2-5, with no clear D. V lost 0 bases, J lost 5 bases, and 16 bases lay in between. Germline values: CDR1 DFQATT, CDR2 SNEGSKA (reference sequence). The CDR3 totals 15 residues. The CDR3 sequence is CSAREFGRVRETQYF. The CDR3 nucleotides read TGCAGTGCTAGAGAGTTTGGTCGAGTCCGGGAGACCCAGTACTTC.

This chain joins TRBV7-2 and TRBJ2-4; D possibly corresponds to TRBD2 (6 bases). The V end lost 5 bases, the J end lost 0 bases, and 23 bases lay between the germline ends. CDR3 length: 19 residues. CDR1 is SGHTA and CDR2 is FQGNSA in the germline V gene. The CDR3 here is CASSPRVREGHIAKNIQYF. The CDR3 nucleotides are TGTGCCAGCAGCCCACGGGTGCGGGAAGGCCATATAGCCAAAAACATTCAGTACTTC.

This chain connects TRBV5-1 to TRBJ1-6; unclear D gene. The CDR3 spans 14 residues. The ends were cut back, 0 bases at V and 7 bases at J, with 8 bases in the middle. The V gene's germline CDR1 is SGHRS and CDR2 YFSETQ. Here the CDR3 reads CASSLGRINSPLHF. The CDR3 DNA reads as TGCGCCAGCAGCTTGGGCAGGATCAATTCACCCCTCCACTTT.

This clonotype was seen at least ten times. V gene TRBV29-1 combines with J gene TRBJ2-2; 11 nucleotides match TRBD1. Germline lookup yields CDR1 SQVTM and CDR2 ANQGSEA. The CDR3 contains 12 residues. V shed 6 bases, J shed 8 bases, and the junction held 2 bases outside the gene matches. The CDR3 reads CSVGQGAGELFF. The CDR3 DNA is TGCAGCGTCGGACAGGGGGCGGGGGAGCTGTTTTTT.

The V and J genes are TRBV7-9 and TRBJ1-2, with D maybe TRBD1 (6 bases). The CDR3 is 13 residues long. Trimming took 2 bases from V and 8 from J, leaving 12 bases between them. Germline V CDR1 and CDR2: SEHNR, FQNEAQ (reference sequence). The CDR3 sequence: CASSLNPTGGYTF. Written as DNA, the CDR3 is TGTGCCAGCAGCTTAAACCCGACAGGCGGCTACACCTTC.

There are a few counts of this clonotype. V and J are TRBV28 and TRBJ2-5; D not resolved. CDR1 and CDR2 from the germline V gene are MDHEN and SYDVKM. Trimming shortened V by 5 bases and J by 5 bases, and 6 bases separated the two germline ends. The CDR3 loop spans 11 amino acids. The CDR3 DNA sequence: TGTGCCAGCAGTATCCTTGAGACCCAGTACTTC. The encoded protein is CASSILETQYF.